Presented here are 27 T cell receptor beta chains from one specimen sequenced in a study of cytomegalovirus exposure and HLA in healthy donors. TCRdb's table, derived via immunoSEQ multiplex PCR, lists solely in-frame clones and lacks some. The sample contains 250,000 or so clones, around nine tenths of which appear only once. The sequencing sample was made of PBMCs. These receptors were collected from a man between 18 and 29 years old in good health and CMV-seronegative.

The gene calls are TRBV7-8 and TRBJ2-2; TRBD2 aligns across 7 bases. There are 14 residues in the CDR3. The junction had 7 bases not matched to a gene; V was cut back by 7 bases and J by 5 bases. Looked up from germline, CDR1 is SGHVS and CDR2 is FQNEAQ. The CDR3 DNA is TGTGCCAGCACGACGCGGGAGTGGACCGGGGAGCTGTTTTTT. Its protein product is CASTTREWTGELFF.

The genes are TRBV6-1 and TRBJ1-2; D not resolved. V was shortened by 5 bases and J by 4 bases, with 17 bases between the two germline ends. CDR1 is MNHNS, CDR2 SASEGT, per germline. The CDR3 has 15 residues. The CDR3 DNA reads TGTGCCAGCAGTAATGTTCCACGGGTATCCTATGGCTACACCTTC. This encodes CASSNVPRVSYGYTF.

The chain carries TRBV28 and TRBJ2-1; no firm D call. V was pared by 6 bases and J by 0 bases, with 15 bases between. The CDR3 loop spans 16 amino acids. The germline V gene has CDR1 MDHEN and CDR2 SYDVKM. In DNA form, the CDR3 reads TGTGCCAGCAGCACCCTAGGCCCCCGCTCCTACAATGAGCAGTTCTTC. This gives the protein CASSTLGPRSYNEQFF.

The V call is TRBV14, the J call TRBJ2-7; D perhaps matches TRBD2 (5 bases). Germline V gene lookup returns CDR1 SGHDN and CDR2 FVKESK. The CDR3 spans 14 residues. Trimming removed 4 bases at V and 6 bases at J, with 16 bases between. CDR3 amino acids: CASSRGSLSGEQYF. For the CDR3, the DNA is TGTGCCAGCAGCCGCGGGTCTTTGTCTGGCGAGCAGTACTTC.

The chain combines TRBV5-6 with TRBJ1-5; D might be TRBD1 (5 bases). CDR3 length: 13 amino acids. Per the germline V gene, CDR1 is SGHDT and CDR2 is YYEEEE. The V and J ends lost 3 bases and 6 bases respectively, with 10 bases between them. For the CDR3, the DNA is TGTGCCAGCAGCTGGGGGAGGGGTCAGCCCCAGCATTTT. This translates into CASSWGRGQPQHF.

The chain's CDR3 is CAILETRDTGELFF. For the CDR3, the DNA is TGTGCCATCCTAGAGACCAGGGACACCGGGGAGCTGTTTTTT. The V gene is TRBV2, the J gene TRBJ2-2; a possible D gene is TRBD1 (5 bases). The CDR3 loop spans 14 amino acids. The germline CDR1 and CDR2 sequences are SNHLY and FYNNEI. V was shortened by 10 bases and J by 3 bases, with 15 bases between the two germline ends.

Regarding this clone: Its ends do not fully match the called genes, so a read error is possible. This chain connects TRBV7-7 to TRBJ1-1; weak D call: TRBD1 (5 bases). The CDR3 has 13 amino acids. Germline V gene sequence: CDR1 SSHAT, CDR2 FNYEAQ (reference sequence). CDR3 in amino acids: CASSLQVNTEAFF. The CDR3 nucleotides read TGTGCTAGCAGCTTACAGGTGAACACTGAAGCTTTCTTT. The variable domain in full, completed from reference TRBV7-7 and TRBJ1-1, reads GAGVSQSPRYKVTKRGQDVTLRCDPISSHATLYWYQQALGQGPEFLTYFNYEAQPDKSGLPSDRFSAERPEGSISTLTIQRTEQRDSAMYRCASSLQVNTEAFFGQGTRLTVV.

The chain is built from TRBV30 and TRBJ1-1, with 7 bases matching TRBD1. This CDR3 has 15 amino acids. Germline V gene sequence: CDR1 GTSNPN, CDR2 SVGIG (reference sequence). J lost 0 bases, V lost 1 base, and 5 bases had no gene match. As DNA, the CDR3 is TGTGCCTGGAGTGGACAGGGAAGTTTGAACACTGAAGCTTTCTTT. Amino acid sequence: CAWSGQGSLNTEAFF.

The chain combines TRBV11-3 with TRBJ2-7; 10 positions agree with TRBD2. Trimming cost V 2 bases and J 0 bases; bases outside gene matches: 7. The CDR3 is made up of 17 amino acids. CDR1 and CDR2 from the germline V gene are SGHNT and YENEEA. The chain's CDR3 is CASSLTYLAGDSYEQYF. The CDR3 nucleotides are TGTGCCAGCAGCTTAACGTATCTAGCGGGAGACTCCTACGAGCAGTACTTC.

The CDR3, as DNA: TGTGCCAGCACCCCCCGGGGGGCAACTGGAAACACCATATATTTT. It specifies CASTPRGATGNTIYF. V is TRBV28 and J is TRBJ1-3; perhaps TRBD1 as D (6 bases). Per germline, CDR1 MDHEN and CDR2 SYDVKM. This CDR3 has 15 amino acids. The V gene lost 7 bases and the J gene lost 2 bases, with 15 bases spanning the gap.

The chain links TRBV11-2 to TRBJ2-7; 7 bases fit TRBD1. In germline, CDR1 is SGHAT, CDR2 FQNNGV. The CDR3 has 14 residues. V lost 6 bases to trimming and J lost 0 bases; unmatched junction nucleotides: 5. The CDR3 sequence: CASSIRDSSYEQYF. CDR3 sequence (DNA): TGTGCCAGCAGTATTCGGGACAGCTCCTACGAGCAGTACTTC.

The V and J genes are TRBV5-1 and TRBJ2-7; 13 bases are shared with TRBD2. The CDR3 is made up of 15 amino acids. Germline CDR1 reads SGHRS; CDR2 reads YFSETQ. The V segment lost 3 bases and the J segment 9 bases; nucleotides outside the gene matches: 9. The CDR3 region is CASSSGLAGRRGQYF. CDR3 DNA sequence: TGCGCCAGCAGCTCGGGACTAGCGGGACGAAGAGGGCAGTACTTC.

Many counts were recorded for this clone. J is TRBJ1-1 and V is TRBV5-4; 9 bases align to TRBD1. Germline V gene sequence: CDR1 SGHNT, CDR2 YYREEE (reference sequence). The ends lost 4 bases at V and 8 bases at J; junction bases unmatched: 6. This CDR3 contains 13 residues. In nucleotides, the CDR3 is TGTGCCAGCAGCCTCGGGGGGACAGGGGAAGCTTTCTTT. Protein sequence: CASSLGGTGEAFF.

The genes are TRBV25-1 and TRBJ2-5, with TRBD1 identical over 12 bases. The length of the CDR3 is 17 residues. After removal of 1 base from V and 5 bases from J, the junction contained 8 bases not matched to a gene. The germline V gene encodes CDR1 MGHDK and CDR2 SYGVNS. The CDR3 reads CASSEFVGTGGRETQYF. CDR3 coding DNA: TGTGCCAGCAGTGAATTCGTAGGGACAGGGGGCCGGGAGACCCAGTACTTC.

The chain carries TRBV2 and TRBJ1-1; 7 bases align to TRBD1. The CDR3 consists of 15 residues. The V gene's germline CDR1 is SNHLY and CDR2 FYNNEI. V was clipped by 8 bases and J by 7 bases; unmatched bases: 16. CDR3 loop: CASRPNRGREGEAFF. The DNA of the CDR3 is TGTGCCAGCCGACCCAACAGGGGACGTGAGGGTGAAGCTTTCTTT.

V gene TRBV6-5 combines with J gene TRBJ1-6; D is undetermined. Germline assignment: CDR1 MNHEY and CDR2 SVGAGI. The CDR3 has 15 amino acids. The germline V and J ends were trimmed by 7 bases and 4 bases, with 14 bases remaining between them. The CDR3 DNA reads TGTGCCAGCACCCCCAGGTTCCATTATAATTCACCCCTCCACTTT. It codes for CASTPRFHYNSPLHF.

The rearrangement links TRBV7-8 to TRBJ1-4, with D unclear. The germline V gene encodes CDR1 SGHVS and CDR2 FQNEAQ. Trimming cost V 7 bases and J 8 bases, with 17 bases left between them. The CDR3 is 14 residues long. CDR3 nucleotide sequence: TGTGCCAGCACAAACCGGGTTATTACAGAAAAACTGTTTTTT. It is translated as CASTNRVITEKLFF.

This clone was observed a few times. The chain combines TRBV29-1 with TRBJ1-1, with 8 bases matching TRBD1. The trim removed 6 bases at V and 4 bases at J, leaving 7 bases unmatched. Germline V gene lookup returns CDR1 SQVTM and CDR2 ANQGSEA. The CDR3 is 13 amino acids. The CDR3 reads CSVTTGASTEAFF. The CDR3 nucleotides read TGCAGCGTGACGACAGGGGCGAGCACTGAAGCTTTCTTT.

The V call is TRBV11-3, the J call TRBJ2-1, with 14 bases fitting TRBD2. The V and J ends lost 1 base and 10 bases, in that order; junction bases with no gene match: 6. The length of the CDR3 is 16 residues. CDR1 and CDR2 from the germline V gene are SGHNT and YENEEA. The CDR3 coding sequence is TGTGCCAGCAGCTTAGGGACTAGCGGGAGGTCTGGCGAGCAGTTCTTC. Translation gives CASSLGTSGRSGEQFF. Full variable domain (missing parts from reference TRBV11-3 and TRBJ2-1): EAGVVQSPRYKIIEKKQPVAFWCNPISGHNTLYWYLQNLGQGPELLIRYENEEAVDDSQLPKDRFSAERLKGVDSTLKIQPAELGDSAVYLCASSLGTSGRSGEQFFGPGTRLTVL.

The CDR3, as DNA: TGTGCCAGCAGTTTTAGCTTAGCTGTCTCGAATGAGCAGTTCTTC. It is translated as CASSFSLAVSNEQFF. The chain joins TRBV27 to TRBJ2-1; D is unresolved. Trimming cost V 3 bases and J 7 bases, with 16 bases left between them. In germline, CDR1 is MNHEY, CDR2 SMNVEV (reference sequence). CDR3 length: 15 amino acids.

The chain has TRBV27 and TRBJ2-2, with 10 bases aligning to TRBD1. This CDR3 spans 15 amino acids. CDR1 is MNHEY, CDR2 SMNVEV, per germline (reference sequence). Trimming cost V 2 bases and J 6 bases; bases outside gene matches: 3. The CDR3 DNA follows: TGTGCCAGCAGTTTAGTTGGACAGGGGGCCGGGGAGCTGTTTTTT. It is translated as CASSLVGQGAGELFF.

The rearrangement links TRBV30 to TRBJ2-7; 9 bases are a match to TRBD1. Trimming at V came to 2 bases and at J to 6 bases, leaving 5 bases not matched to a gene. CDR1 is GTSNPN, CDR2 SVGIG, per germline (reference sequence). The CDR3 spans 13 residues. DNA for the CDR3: TGTGCCTGGAGTACGGGACAGGGATTCGAGCAGTACTTC. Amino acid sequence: CAWSTGQGFEQYF.

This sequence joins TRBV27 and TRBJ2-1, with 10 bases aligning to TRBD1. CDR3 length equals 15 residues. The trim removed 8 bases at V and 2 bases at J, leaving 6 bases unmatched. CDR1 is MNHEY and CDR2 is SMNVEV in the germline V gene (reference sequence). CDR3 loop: CASAEGQGTYNEQFF. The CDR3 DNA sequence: TGTGCCAGCGCTGAGGGACAGGGGACCTACAATGAGCAGTTCTTC.

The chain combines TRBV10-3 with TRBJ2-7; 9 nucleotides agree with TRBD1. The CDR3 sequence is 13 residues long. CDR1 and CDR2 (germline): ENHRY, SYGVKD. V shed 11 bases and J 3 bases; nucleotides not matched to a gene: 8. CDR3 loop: CASGPGQGYEQYF. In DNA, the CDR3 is TGTGCCTCCGGCCCGGGACAGGGCTACGAGCAGTACTTC.

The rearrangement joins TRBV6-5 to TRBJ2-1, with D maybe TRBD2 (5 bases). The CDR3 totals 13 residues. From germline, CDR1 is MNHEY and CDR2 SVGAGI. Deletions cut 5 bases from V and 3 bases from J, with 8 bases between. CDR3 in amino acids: CASSTSFYNEQFF. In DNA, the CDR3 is TGTGCCAGCAGTACTAGTTTCTACAATGAGCAGTTCTTC.

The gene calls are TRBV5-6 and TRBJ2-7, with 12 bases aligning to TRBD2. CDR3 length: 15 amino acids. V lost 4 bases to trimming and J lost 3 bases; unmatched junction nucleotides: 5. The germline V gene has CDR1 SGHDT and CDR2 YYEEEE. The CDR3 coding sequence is TGTGCCAGCAGCATGCTAGCGGGAGGGCACTACGAGCAGTACTTC. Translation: CASSMLAGGHYEQYF.

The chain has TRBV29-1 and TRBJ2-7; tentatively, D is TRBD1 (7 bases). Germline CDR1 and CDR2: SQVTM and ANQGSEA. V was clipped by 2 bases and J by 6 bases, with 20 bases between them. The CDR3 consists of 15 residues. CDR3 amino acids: CSVERSQYRGGEQYF. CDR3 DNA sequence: TGCAGCGTTGAACGGTCTCAATACAGGGGAGGCGAGCAGTACTTC.